These T cell receptor beta chains were read from a single sample in a study of shared clonotypes between healthy human individuals. Assay: immunoSEQ multiplex PCR; the TCRdb copy retains only in-frame clones and omits some. The sample carries roughly 850,000 clones, just over 95% recorded once. Specimen: naive CD8+ T cells sorted from blood. Receptors were obtained from a man in his thirties or forties in good health. The CDR3 runs from the conserved cysteine through the conserved F or W. A D gene is named only where the DNA matches it firmly. Rows may omit the clone size; those that give it use once, few, many or a size class.

V	size	D	J	CDR3	DNA
TRBV7-9	-	-	TRBJ1-1	CASSARLDTEAFF	TGTGCCAGCAGCGCCCGACTCGACACTGAAGCTTTCTTT
TRBV9	-	-	TRBJ2-5	CASKAGSGLLETQYF	TGTGCCAGCAAGGCCGGATCTGGGCTTTTGGAGACCCAGTACTTC
TRBV11-2	-	-	TRBJ2-7	CASSLRDLVLGQYF	TGTGCCAGCAGCTTAAGGGACTTGGTACTTGGGCAGTACTTC
TRBV7-9	-	-	TRBJ2-1	CASSSTLAVSSYNEQFF	TGTGCCAGCAGCTCTACATTAGCGGTGAGCTCCTACAATGAGCAGTTCTTC
TRBV7-6	-	-	TRBJ2-1	CASSLGSAIYNEQFF	TGTGCCAGCAGTTTGGGGTCAGCAATCTACAATGAGCAGTTCTTC
TRBV5-1	-	TRBD2	TRBJ2-3	CASSKGLAGSTDTQYF	TGCGCCAGCAGCAAGGGACTAGCGGGAAGCACAGATACGCAGTATTTT
TRBV11-3	-	-	TRBJ2-3	CASIQTDTQYF	TGTGCCAGCATCCAGACAGATACGCAGTATTTT
TRBV29-1	-	-	TRBJ2-1	CSGGGISYNEQFF	TGCAGCGGAGGGGGTATCTCCTACAATGAGCAGTTCTTC
TRBV6-5	-	-	TRBJ2-5	CASSYSIASQETQYF	TGTGCCAGCAGTTACTCGATTGCATCACAAGAGACCCAGTACTTC
TRBV2	-	-	TRBJ2-3	CASMGESSVPDTQYF	TGTGCCAGCATGGGGGAATCTAGCGTCCCAGATACGCAGTATTTT
TRBV7-9	-	TRBD1	TRBJ2-7	CASSLNRGYEQYF	TGTGCCAGCAGCTTAAACAGGGGGTACGAGCAGTACTTC
TRBV5-1	once	TRBD2	TRBJ2-7	CASSLVGEGYEQYF	TGCGCCAGCAGCTTGGTCGGGGAGGGTTACGAGCAGTACTTC